The clone carrying this T cell receptor beta chain was seen ten or more times. The antigen is not known. These data are taken from a study of T and B cells in COVID-19 patients. Across the whole study: COVID-19 patients gave peripheral blood either during active infection or after recovery. At median age roughly 31 years, recovered patients were younger than active-infection patients at about 62. About 90% of the roughly 20 active-infection patients had comorbidities associated with unfavorable COVID-19 outcome. Study-wide results and limits: At recovery TRB diversity and richness exceeded healthy donors, after highly clonal active COVID-19 repertoires.

From blood, roughly 250-550 ng of genomic DNA served as TRB template. The germline V and J ends were trimmed by 3 bases and 1 base, with 3 bases remaining between them. This CDR3 is 13 amino acids long. TRB rearrangements were amplified by multiplex PCR with BIOMED2 TRB-A/B primers. TCRdb reanalysed the multiplex PCR reads using MiXCR and keeps one entry per CDR3 protein. Here the sample spans 20,000 to 30,000 distinct CDR3 sequences, approximately 32% being singletons. This TCR came from a human donor who had recovered from COVID-19. The rearrangement uses TRBV12-3 or TRBV12-4 and TRBJ2-2; no clear D. Sample: blood. The CDR3 region is CASSLGNTGELFF. The CDR3 DNA follows: TGTGCCAGCAGTTTGGGGAACACCGGGGAGCTGTTTTTT.